The clone carrying this T cell receptor beta chain was observed a handful of times. The antigen is undetermined. Since a much larger clone is just one base distant, this may be a read error. The sample comes from a study of blood T cells in healthy people across ages. Findings and caveats of the study: Fewer expanded clones and more diversity marked long-lived versus aged donors.

Sample-barcoded 5' priming and a J-beta primer mix drove a second PCR of about 7 to 11 cycles. Using its own MiXCR run on the 5' RACE reads, TCRdb lists one record per CDR3 protein. The table records approximately 810,000 distinct CDR3 sequences, 29% of them present only once. Drawing of peripheral blood yielded ten milliliters from each donor. The CDR3 contains 14 residues. V gave up 4 bases and J gave up 3 bases, with 11 bases separating them. This receptor was identified in a woman aged 80 or over in good health. Sample: blood. The J gene is TRBJ2-3, the V gene TRBV12-3 or TRBV12-4; D not certain. CDR3 region: CASSSMKRTDTQYF. The CDR3 nucleotides are TGTGCCAGCAGTTCTATGAAGAGAACAGATACGCAGTATTTT.